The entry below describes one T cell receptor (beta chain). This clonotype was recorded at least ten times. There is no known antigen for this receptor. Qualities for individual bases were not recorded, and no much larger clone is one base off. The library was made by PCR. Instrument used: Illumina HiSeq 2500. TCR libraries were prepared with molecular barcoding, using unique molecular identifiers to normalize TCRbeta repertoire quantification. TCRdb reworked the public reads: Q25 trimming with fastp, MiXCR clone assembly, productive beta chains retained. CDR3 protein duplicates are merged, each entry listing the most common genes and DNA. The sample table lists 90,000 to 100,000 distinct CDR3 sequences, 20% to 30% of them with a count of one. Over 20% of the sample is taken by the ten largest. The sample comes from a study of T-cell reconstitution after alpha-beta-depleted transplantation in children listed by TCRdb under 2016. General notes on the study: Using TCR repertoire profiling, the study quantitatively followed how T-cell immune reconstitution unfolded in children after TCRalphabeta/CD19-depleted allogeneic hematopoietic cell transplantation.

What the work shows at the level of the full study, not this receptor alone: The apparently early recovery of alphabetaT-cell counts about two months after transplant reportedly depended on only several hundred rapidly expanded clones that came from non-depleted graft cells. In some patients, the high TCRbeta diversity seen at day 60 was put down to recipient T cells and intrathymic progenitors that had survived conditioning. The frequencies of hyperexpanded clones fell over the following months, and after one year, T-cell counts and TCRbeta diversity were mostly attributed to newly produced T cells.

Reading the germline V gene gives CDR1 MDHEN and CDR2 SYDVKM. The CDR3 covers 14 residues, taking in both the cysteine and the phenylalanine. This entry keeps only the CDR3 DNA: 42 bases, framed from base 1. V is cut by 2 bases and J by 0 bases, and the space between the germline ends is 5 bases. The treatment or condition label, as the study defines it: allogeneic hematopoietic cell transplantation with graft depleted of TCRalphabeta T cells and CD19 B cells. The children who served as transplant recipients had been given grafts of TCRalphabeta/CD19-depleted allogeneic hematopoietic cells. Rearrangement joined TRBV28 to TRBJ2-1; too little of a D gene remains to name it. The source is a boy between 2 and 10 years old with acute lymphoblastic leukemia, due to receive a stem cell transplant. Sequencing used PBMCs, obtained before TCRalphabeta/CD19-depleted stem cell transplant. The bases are TGTGCCAGCAGTTTAGCGAGCTCCTACAATGAGCAGTTCTTC. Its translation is CASSLASSYNEQFF.